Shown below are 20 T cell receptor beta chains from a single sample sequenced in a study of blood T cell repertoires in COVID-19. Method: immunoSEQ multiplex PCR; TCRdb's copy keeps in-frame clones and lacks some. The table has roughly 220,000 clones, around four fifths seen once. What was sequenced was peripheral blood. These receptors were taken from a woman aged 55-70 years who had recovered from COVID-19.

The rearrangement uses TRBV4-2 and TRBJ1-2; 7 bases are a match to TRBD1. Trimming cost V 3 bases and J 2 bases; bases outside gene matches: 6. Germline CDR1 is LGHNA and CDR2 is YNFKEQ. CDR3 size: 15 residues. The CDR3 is CASSHRQGGNYGYTF. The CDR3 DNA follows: TGTGCCAGCAGCCACAGACAGGGCGGAAACTATGGCTACACCTTC.

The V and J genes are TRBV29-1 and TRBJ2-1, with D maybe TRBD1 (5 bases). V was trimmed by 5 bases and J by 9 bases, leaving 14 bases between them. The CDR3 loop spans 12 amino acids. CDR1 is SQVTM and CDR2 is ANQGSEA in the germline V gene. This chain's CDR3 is CSVLTQGPEQFF. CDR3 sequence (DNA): TGCAGCGTTCTCACCCAGGGTCCTGAGCAGTTCTTC.

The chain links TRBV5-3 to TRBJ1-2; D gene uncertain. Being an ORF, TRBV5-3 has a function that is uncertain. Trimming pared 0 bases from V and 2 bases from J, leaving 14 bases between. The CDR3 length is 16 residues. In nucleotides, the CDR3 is TGTGCCAGAAGCTTGGCCCGTCGGAGCGTAAACTATGGCTACACCTTC. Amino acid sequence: CARSLARRSVNYGYTF.

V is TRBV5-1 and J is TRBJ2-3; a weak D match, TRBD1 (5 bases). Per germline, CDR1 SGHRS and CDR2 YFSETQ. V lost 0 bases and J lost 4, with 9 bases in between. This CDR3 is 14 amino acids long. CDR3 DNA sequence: TGCGCCAGCAGCTTGGCGACAGCTCCAGATACGCAGTATTTT. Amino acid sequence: CASSLATAPDTQYF.

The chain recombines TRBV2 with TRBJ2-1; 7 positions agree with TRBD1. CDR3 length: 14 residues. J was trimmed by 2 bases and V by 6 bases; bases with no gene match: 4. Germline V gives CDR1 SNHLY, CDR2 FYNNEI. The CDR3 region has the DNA TGTGCCAGCAGGACAGGGACAACCTACAATGAGCAGTTCTTC. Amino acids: CASRTGTTYNEQFF.

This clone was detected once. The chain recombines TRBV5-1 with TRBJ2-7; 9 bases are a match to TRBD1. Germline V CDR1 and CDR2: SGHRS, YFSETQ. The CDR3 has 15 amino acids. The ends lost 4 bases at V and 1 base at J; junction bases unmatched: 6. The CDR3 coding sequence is TGCGCCAGCAGCGCCGGACAGGGGAGATCCTACGAGCAGTACTTC. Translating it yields CASSAGQGRSYEQYF.

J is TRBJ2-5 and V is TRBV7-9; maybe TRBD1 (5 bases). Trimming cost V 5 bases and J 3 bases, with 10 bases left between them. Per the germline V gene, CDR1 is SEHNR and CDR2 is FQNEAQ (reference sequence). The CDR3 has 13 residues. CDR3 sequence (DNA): TGTGCCAGCAGCGCAAGGGGTGAAGAGACCCAGTACTTC. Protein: CASSARGEETQYF.

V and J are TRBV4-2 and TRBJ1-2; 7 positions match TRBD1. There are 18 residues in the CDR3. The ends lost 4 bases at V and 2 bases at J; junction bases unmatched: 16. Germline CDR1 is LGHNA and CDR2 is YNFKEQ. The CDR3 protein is CASSLVTSGQSTNYGYTF. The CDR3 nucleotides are TGTGCCAGCAGCCTTGTAACCTCGGGACAGTCGACCAACTATGGCTACACCTTC.

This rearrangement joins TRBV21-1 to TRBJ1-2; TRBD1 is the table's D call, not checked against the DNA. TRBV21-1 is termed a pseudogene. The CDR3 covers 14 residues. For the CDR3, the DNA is TGTGCCAGCAGCAAAGGGACAGGCAACTATGGCTACACCTTC. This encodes CASSKGTGNYGYTF.

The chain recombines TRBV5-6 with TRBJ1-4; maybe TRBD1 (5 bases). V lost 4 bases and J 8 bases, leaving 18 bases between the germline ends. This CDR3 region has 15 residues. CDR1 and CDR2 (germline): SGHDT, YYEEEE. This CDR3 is CASSPSGHLGEKLFF. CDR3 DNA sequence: TGTGCCAGCAGCCCCTCCGGACATCTGGGGGAAAAACTGTTTTTT.

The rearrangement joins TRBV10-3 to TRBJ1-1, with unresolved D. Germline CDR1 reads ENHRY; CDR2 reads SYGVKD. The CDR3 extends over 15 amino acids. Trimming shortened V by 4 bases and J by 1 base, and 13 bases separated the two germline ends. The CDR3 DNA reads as TGTGCCATCAGTGGACTGAAAACTGAGAACACTGAAGCTTTCTTT. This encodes CAISGLKTENTEAFF.

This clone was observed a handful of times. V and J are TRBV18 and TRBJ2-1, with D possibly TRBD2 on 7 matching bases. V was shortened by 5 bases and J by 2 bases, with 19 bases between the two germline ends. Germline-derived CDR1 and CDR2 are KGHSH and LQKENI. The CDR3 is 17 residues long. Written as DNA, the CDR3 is TGTGCCAGCTCATCGTGGGACTACAGGGCCGCCTACAATGAGCAGTTCTTC. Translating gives CASSSWDYRAAYNEQFF.

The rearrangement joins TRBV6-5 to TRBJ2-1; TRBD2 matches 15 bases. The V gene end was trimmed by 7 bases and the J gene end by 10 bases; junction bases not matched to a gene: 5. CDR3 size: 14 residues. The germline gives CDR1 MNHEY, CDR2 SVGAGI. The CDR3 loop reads CASTSGTSGGEQFF. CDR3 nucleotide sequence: TGTGCCAGCACCTCCGGGACTAGCGGGGGGGAGCAGTTCTTC.

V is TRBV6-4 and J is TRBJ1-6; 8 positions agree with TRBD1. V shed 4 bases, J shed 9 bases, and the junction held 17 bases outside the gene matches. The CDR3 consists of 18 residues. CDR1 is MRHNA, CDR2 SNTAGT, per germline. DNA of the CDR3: TGTGCCAGCAGTGGTGCAGGTCCCAGACAGGGGAAAAGTTCACCCCTCCACTTT. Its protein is CASSGAGPRQGKSSPLHF.

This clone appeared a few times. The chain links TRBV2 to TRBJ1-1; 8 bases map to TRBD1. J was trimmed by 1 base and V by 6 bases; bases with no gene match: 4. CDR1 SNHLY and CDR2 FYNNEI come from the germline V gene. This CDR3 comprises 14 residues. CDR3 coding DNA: TGTGCCAGCAGCGCACAGGGGGGGAACACTGAAGCTTTCTTT. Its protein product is CASSAQGGNTEAFF.

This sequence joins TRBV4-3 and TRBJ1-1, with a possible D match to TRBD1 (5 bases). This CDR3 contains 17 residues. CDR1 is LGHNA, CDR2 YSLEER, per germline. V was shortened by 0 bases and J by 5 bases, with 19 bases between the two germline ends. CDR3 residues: CASSQDHRSGAGTEAFF. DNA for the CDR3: TGCGCCAGCAGCCAAGATCATCGGTCTGGGGCAGGGACTGAAGCTTTCTTT.

Here the CDR3 reads CASSPGRLAGGPYEQYF. The CDR3 DNA sequence: TGTGCCAGCAGCCCCGGGAGGCTGGCGGGGGGGCCCTACGAGCAGTACTTC. V is TRBV5-4 and J is TRBJ2-7; TRBD2 aligns across 9 bases. Germline-derived CDR1 and CDR2 are SGHNT and YYREEE (reference sequence). The CDR3 is 17 amino acids. After removal of 4 bases from V and 2 bases from J, the junction contained 13 bases not matched to a gene.

The CDR3 spells CASRPTEVNYGYTF. Here the CDR3 DNA reads TGTGCCAGCAGGCCGACTGAAGTTAACTATGGCTACACCTTC. The rearrangement links TRBV6-5 to TRBJ1-2; D call uncertain. The CDR3 totals 14 residues. Trimming left V 6 bases short and J 1 base short, with 12 bases between. The germline V gene encodes CDR1 MNHEY and CDR2 SVGAGI.

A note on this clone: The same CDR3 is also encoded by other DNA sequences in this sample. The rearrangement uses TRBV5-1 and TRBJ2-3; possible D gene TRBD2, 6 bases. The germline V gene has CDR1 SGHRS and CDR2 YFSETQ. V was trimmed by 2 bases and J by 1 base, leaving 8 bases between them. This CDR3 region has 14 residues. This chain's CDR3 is CASSFGGGTDTQYF. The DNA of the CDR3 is TGCGCCAGCAGCTTTGGCGGGGGCACAGATACGCAGTATTTT.

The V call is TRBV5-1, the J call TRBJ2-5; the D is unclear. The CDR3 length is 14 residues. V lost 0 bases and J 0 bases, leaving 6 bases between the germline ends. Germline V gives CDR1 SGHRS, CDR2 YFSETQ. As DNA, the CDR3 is TGCGCCAGCAGCTTGGTACAGAACCAAGAGACCCAGTACTTC. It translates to CASSLVQNQETQYF.